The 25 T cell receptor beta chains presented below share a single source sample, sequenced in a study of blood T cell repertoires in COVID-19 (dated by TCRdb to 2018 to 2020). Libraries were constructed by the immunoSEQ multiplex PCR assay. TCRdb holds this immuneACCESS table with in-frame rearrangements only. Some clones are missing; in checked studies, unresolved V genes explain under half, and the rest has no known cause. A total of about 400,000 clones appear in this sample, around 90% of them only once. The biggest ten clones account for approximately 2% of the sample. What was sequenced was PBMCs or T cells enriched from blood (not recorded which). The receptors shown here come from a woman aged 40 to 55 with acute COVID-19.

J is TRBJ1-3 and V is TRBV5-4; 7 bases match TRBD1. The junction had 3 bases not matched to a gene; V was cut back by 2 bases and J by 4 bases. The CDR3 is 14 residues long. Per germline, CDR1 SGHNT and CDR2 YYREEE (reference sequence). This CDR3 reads CASSLSGGGNTIYF. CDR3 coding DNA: TGTGCCAGCAGCTTATCAGGGGGAGGAAACACCATATATTTT. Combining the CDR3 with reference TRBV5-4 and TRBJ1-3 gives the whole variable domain ETGVTQSPTHLIKTRGQQVTLRCSSQSGHNTVSWYQQALGQGPQFIFQYYREEENGRGNFPPRFSGLQFPNYSSELNVNALELDDSALYLCASSLSGGGNTIYFGEGSWLTVV.

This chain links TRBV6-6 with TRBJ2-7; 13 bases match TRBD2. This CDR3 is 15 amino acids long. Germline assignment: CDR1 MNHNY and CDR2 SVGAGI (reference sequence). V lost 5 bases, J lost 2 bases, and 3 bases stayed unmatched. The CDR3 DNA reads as TGTGCCAGCAGTACAACTAGCGGGGGGGCCTACGAGCAGTACTTC. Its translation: CASSTTSGGAYEQYF.

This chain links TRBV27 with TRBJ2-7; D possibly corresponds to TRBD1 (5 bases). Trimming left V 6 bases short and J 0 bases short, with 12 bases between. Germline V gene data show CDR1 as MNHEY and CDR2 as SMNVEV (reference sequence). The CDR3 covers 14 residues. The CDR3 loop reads CASSQSQGSYEQYF. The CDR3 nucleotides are TGTGCCAGCAGCCAAAGTCAGGGCTCCTACGAGCAGTACTTC.

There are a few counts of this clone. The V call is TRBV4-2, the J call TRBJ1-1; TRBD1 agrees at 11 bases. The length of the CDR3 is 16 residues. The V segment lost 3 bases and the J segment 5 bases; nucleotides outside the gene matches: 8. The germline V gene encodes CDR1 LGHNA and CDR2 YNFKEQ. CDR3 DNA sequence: TGTGCCAGCAGCCACCAAGGGACAGGGGGTGGGACTGAAGCTTTCTTT. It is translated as CASSHQGTGGGTEAFF.

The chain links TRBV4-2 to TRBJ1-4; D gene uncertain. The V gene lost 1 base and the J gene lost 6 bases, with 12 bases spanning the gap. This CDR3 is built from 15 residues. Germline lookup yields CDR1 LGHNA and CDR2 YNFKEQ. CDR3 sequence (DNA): TGTGCCAGCAGCCAAGTAAATTCGCAGGATGAAAAACTGTTTTTT. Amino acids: CASSQVNSQDEKLFF.

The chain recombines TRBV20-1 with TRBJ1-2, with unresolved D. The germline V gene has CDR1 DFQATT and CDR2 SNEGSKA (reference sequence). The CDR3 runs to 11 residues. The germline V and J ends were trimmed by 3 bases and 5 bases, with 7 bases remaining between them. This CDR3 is CSASQLYGYTF. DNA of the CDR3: TGCAGTGCTAGCCAACTTTATGGCTACACCTTC.

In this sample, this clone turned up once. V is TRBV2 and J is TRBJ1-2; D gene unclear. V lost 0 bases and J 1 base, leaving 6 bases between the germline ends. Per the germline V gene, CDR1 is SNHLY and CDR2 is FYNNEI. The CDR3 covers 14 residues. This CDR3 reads CASSEARSNYGYTF. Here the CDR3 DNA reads TGTGCCAGCAGTGAAGCGAGAAGTAACTATGGCTACACCTTC.

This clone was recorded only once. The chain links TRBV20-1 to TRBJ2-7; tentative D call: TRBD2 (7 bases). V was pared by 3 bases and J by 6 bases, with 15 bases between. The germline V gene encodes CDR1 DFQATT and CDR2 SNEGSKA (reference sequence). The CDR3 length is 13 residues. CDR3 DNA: TGCAGTGCTAGTCGGGGGGCGCGGGTCGAGCAGTACTTC. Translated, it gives CSASRGARVEQYF.

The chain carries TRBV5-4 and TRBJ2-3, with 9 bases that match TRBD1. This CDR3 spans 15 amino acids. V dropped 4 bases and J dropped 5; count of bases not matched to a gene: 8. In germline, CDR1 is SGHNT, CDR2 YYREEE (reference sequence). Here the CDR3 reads CASSRTGGERDTQYF. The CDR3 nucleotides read TGTGCCAGCAGCCGCACAGGGGGCGAAAGAGATACGCAGTATTTT.

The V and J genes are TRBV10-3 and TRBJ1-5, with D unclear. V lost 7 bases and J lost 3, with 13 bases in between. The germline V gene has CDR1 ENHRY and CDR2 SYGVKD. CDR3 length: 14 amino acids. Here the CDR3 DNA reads TGTGCCATCACCTCCGACCGGGACAATCAGCCCCAGCATTTT. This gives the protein CAITSDRDNQPQHF.

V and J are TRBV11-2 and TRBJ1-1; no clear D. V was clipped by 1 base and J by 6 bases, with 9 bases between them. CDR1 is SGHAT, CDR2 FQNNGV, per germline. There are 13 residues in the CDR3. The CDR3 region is CASSLGSLSEAFF. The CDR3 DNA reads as TGTGCCAGCAGCTTAGGGAGTCTGTCTGAAGCTTTCTTT.

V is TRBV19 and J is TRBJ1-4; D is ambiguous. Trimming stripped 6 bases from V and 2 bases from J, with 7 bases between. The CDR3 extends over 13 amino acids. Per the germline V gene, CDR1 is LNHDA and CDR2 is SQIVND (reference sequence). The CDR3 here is CASRRYTNEKLFF. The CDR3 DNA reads TGTGCCAGTAGGAGGTACACTAATGAAAAACTGTTTTTT.

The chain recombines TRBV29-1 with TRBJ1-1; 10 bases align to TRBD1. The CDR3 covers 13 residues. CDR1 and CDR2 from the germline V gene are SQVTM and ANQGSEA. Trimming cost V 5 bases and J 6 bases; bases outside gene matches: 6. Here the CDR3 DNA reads TGCAGCGTTTGTAGGACAGGGGGACCTGAAGCTTTCTTT. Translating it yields CSVCRTGGPEAFF.

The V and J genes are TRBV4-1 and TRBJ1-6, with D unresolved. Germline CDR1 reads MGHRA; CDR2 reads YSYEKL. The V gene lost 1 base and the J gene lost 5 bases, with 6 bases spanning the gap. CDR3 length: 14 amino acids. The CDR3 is CASSQVQDNSPLHF. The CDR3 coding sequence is TGCGCCAGCAGCCAAGTTCAGGATAATTCACCCCTCCACTTT.

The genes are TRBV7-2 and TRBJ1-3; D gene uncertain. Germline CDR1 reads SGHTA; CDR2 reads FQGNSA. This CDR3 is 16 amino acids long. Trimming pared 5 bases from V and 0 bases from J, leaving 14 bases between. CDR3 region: CASSQQTVYSGNTIYF. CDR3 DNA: TGTGCCAGCAGCCAACAGACGGTCTACTCTGGAAACACCATATATTTT.

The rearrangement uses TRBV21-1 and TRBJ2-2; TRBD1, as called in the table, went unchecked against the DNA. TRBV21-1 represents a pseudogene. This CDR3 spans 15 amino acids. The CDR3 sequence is CASSKPQGNTGELFF. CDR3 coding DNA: TGTGCCAGCAGCAAACCCCAGGGCAACACCGGGGAGCTGTTTTTT.

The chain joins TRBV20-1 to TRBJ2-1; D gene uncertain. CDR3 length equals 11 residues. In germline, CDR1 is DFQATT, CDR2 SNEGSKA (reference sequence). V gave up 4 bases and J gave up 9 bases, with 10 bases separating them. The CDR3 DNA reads TGCAGTGCTACAGGTTGGGCTGAGCAGTTCTTC. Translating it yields CSATGWAEQFF.

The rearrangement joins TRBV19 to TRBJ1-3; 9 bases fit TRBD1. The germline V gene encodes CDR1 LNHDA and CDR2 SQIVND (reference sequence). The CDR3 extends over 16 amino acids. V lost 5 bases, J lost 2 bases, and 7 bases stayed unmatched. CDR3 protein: CASSLLDRGTGNTIYF. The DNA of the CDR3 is TGTGCCAGTAGTCTCCTGGACAGGGGTACTGGAAACACCATATATTTT. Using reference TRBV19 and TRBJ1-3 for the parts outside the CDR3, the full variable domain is DGGITQSPKYLFRKEGQNVTLSCEQNLNHDAMYWYRQDPGQGLRLIYYSQIVNDFQKGDIAEGYSVSREKKESFPLTVTSAQKNPTAFYLCASSLLDRGTGNTIYFGEGSWLTVV.

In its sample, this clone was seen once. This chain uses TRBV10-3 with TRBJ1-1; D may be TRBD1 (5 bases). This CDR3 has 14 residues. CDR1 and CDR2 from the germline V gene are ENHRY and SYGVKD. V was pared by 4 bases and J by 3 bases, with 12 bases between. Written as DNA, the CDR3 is TGTGCCATCAGTGCAGGGAGGGTGGACACTGAAGCTTTCTTT. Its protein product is CAISAGRVDTEAFF.

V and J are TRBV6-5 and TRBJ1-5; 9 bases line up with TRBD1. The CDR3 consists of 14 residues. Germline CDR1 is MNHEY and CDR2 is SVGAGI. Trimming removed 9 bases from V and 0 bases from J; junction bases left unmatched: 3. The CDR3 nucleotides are TGTGCCAGTGACAGGGGGTTTAGCAATCAGCCCCAGCATTTT. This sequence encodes CASDRGFSNQPQHF.

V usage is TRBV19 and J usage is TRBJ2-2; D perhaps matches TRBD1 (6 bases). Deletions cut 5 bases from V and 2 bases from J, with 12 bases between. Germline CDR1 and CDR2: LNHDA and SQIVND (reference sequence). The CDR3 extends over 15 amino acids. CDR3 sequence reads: CASSQRDTNTGELFF. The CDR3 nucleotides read TGTGCCAGTAGTCAAAGGGACACTAACACCGGGGAGCTGTTTTTT. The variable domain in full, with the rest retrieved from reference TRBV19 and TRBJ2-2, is DGGITQSPKYLFRKEGQNVTLSCEQNLNHDAMYWYRQDPGQGLRLIYYSQIVNDFQKGDIAEGYSVSREKKESFPLTVTSAQKNPTAFYLCASSQRDTNTGELFFGEGSRLTVL.

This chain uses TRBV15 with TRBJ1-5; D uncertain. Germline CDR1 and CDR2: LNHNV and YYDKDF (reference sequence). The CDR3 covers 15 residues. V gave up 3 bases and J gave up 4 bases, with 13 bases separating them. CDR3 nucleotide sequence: TGTGCCACCAGCAGCAACCGCCAGGTGAATCAGCCCCAGCATTTT. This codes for CATSSNRQVNQPQHF. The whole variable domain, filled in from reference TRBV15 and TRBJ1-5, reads DAMVIQNPRYQVTQFGKPVTLSCSQTLNHNVMYWYQQKSSQAPKLLFHYYDKDFNNEADTPDNFQSRRPNTSFCFLDIRSPGLGDTAMYLCATSSNRQVNQPQHFGDGTRLSIL.

CDR3 residues: CASKKRGGEEQYF. In DNA form, the CDR3 reads TGCGCCAGCAAAAAACGGGGAGGGGAAGAGCAGTACTTC. This chain uses TRBV5-1 with TRBJ2-7; TRBD2 matches at 7 bases. The V gene end was trimmed by 6 bases and the J gene end by 7 bases; junction bases not matched to a gene: 10. The CDR3 totals 13 residues. The V gene's germline CDR1 is SGHRS and CDR2 YFSETQ. The variable domain in full, with the rest retrieved from reference TRBV5-1 and TRBJ2-7, is KAGVTQTPRYLIKTRGQQVTLSCSPISGHRSVSWYQQTPGQGLQFLFEYFSETQRNKGNFPGRFSGRQFSNSRSEMNVSTLELGDSALYLCASKKRGGEEQYFGPGTRLTVT.

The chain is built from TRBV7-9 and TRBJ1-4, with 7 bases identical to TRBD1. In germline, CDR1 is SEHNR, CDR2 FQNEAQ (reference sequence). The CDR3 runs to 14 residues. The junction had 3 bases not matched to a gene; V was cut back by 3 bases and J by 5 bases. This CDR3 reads CASSFPGGNEKLFF. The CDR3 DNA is TGTGCCAGCAGCTTCCCAGGGGGGAATGAAAAACTGTTTTTT.

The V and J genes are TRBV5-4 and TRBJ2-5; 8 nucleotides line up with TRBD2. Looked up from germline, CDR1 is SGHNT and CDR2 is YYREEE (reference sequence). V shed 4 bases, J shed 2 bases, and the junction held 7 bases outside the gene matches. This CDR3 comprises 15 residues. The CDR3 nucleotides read TGTGCCAGCAGCCCTACTAGCGGCAATCAAGAGACCCAGTACTTC. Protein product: CASSPTSGNQETQYF.